This is a list of T cell receptor beta chains from one sample in a study of T cell responses to AZD1222 COVID-19 vaccine. The assay was immunoSEQ multiplex PCR, and TCRdb's table has in-frame clones only and misses some. The sample consists of around 63,000 clones, about 85% of them appearing once. This sample comprised peripheral blood, obtained on day 0 of AZD1222 vaccination. These receptors came from an adult in good health. Both conserved end residues are part of each CDR3. D genes are given only for firm matches. Only some rows state a clone size, as once, few, many or a class for expanded clones.

cdr3_length: 18; j_call: TRBJ1-1; d_call: TRBD1; clone_size: few; v_call: TRBV5-1; cdr3_aa: CASSYITTRQGLGTEAFF; cdr3_nt: TGCGCCAGCAGCTACATAACAACCCGACAGGGTTTGGGCACTGAAGCTTTCTTT
cdr3_length: 14; j_call: TRBJ1-6; d_call: NA; clone_size: NA; v_call: TRBV5-1; cdr3_aa: CASSPGLVNSPLHF; cdr3_nt: TGCGCCAGCAGCCCGGGACTGGTTAATTCACCCCTCCACTTT
cdr3_length: 15; j_call: TRBJ1-6; d_call: NA; clone_size: NA; v_call: TRBV29-1; cdr3_aa: CSVEDRSLEGSPLHF; cdr3_nt: TGCAGCGTTGAAGATCGAAGTTTGGAAGGTTCACCCCTCCACTTT
cdr3_length: 15; j_call: TRBJ2-3; d_call: TRBD2; clone_size: NA; v_call: TRBV5-1; cdr3_aa: CASSSIAGGTDTQYF; cdr3_nt: TGCGCCAGCAGCTCTATAGCGGGGGGCACAGATACGCAGTATTTT
cdr3_length: 14; j_call: TRBJ1-6; d_call: TRBD1; clone_size: NA; v_call: TRBV10-3; cdr3_aa: CAIRGTGGGSPLHF; cdr3_nt: TGTGCCATCAGGGGGACAGGAGGGGGATCACCCCTCCACTTT
cdr3_length: 13; j_call: TRBJ1-2; d_call: NA; clone_size: few; v_call: TRBV25-1; cdr3_aa: CASSLSGTNGYTF; cdr3_nt: TGTGCCAGCAGTCTATCCGGGACAAATGGCTACACCTTC
cdr3_length: 11; j_call: TRBJ2-2; d_call: NA; clone_size: NA; v_call: TRBV18; cdr3_aa: CASSRTGELFF; cdr3_nt: TGTGCCAGCTCTCGCACCGGGGAGCTGTTTTTT
cdr3_length: 16; j_call: TRBJ2-5; d_call: TRBD2; clone_size: NA; v_call: TRBV6-6; cdr3_aa: CASSLRTSFAQETQYF; cdr3_nt: TGTGCCAGCAGTTTGAGGACTAGCTTCGCCCAAGAGACCCAGTACTTC
cdr3_length: 13; j_call: TRBJ2-2; d_call: NA; clone_size: NA; v_call: TRBV11-2; cdr3_aa: CASSLGGGRELFF; cdr3_nt: TGTGCCAGCAGCTTAGGGGGGGGCCGGGAGCTGTTTTTT
cdr3_length: 18; j_call: TRBJ2-4; d_call: NA; clone_size: NA; v_call: TRBV7-9; cdr3_aa: CASRNLGTGEEAKNIQYF; cdr3_nt: TGTGCCAGCAGGAATCTGGGCACAGGGGAGGAAGCCAAAAACATTCAGTACTTC
cdr3_length: 17; j_call: TRBJ1-6; d_call: NA; clone_size: few; v_call: TRBV5-6; cdr3_aa: CASSFRTFGPYNSPLHF; cdr3_nt: TGTGCCAGCAGCTTTCGGACGTTCGGACCCTATAATTCACCCCTCCACTTT
cdr3_length: 13; j_call: TRBJ1-6; d_call: NA; clone_size: NA; v_call: TRBV9; cdr3_aa: CASTLGGHSPLHF; cdr3_nt: TGTGCCAGCACCTTGGGGGGGCATTCACCCCTCCACTTT
cdr3_length: 14; j_call: TRBJ1-5; d_call: NA; clone_size: NA; v_call: TRBV27; cdr3_aa: CASSPRGRNQPQHF; cdr3_nt: TGTGCCAGCAGTCCCCGGGGTCGCAATCAGCCCCAGCATTTT
cdr3_length: 12; j_call: TRBJ1-2; d_call: TRBD1; clone_size: NA; v_call: TRBV2; cdr3_aa: CASKSWQGGGTF; cdr3_nt: TGTGCCAGCAAAAGTTGGCAGGGGGGCGGCACCTTC
cdr3_length: 13; j_call: TRBJ1-1; d_call: NA; clone_size: NA; v_call: TRBV5-1; cdr3_aa: CASSRGGTTEAFF; cdr3_nt: TGCGCCAGCAGCCGGGGGGGTACCACTGAAGCTTTCTTT
cdr3_length: 15; j_call: TRBJ1-6; d_call: TRBD1; clone_size: NA; v_call: TRBV28; cdr3_aa: CASSSIQGVDSPLHF; cdr3_nt: TGTGCCAGCAGTTCAATACAGGGGGTCGATTCACCCCTCCACTTT
cdr3_length: 14; j_call: TRBJ2-3; d_call: NA; clone_size: NA; v_call: TRBV19; cdr3_aa: CASSIGTSTDTQYF; cdr3_nt: TGTGCCAGTAGTATAGGGACTAGCACAGATACGCAGTATTTT
cdr3_length: 11; j_call: TRBJ1-1; d_call: NA; clone_size: NA; v_call: TRBV3-1/TRBV3-2; cdr3_aa: CASSRDTEAFF; cdr3_nt: TGTGCCAGCAGCAGAGACACTGAAGCTTTCTTT